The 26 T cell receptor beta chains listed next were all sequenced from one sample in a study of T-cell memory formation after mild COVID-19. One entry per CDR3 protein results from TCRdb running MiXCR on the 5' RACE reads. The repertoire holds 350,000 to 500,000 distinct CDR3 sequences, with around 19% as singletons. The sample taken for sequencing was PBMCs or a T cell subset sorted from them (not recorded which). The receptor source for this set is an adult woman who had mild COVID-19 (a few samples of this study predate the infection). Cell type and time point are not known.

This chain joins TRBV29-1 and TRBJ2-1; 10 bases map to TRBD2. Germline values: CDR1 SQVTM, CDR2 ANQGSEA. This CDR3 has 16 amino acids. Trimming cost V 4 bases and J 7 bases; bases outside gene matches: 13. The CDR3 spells CSVAGGLAGGRNEQFF. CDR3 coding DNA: TGCAGCGTTGCCGGGGGGTTAGCGGGAGGTAGGAATGAGCAGTTCTTC.

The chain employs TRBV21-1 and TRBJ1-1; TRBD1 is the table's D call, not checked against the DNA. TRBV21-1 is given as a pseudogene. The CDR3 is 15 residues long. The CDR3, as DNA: TGTGCCAGCAGCAAAGTACCAGGGGCCCACATTGAAGCTTTCTTT. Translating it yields CASSKVPGAHIEAFF.

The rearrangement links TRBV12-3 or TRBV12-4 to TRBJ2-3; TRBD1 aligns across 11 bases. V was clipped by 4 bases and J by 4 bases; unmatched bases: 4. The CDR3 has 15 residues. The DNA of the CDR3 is TGTGCCAGCAGTTCGGACAGGGGGCGCGCAGATACGCAGTATTTT. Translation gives CASSSDRGRADTQYF.

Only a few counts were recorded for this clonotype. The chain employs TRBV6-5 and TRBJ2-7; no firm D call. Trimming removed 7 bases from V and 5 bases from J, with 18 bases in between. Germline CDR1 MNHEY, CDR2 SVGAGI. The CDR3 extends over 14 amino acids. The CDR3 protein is CASTNPGRPNEQYF. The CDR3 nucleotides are TGTGCCAGCACCAACCCCGGACGTCCTAACGAGCAGTACTTC.

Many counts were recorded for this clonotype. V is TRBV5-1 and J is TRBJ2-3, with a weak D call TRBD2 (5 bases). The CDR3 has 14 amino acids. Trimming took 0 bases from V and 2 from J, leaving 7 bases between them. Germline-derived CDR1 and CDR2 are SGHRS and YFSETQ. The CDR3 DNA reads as TGCGCCAGCAGCTTGGGGGGAGACACAGATACGCAGTATTTT. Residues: CASSLGGDTDTQYF.

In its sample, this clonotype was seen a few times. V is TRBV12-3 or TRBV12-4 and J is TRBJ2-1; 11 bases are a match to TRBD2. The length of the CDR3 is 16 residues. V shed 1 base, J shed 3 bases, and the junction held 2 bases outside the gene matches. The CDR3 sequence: CASSLVGTSGYNEQFF. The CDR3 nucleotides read TGTGCCAGCAGTTTAGTAGGGACTAGCGGCTACAATGAGCAGTTCTTC.

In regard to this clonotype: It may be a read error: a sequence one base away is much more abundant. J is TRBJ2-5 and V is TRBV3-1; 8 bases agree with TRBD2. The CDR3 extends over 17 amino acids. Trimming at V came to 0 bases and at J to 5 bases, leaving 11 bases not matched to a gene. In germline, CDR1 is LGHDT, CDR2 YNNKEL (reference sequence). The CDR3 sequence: CASSQDATSASHETQYF. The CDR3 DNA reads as TGTGCCAGCAGCCAAGATGCGACTAGCGCAAGCCACGAGACCCAGTACTTC.

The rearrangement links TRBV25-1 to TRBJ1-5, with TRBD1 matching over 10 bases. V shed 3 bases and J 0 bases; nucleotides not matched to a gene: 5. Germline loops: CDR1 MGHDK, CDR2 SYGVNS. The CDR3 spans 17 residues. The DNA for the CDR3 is TGTGCCAGCAGTGAGGGGACAGGGGCGGTTAGCAATCAGCCCCAGCATTTT. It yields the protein CASSEGTGAVSNQPQHF. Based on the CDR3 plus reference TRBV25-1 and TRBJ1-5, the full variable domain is EADIYQTPRYLVIGTGKKITLECSQTMGHDKMYWYQQDPGMELHLIHYSYGVNSTEKGDLSSESTVSRIRTEHFPLTLESARPSHTSQYLCASSEGTGAVSNQPQHFGDGTRLSIL.

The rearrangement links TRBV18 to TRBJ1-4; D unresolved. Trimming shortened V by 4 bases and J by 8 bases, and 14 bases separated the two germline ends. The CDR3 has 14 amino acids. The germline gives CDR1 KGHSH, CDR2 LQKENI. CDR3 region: CASSREGDGEKLFF. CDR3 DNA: TGTGCCAGCTCACGGGAAGGAGATGGAGAAAAACTGTTTTTT. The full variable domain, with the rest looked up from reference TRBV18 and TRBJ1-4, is NAGVMQNPRHLVRRRGQEARLRCSPMKGHSHVYWYRQLPEEGLKFMVYLQKENIIDESGMPKERFSAEFPKEGPSILRIQQVVRGDSAAYFCASSREGDGEKLFFGSGTQLSVL.

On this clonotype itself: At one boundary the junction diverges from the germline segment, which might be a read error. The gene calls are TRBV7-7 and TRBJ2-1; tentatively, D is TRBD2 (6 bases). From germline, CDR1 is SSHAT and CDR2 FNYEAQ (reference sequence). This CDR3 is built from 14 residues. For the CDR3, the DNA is TGTGCTAGCAGCTTAAGTCGCGGGGACAATGAGCAGTTCTTC. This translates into CASSLSRGDNEQFF.

The DNA for the CDR3 is TGTGCCAGTTCCTATTTCTCGGGCACTGAAGCTTTCTTT. It yields the protein CASSYFSGTEAFF. The chain is built from TRBV18 and TRBJ1-1; no reliable D call. There are 13 residues in the CDR3. Per germline, CDR1 KGHSH and CDR2 LQKENI. The V and J ends lost 9 bases and 4 bases respectively, with 15 bases between them.

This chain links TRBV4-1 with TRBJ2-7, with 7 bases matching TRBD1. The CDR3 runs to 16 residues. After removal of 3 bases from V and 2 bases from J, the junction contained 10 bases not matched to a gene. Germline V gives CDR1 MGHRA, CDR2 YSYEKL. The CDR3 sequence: CASSHPRQGSPYEQYF. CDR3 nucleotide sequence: TGCGCCAGCAGCCACCCCAGACAGGGATCTCCCTACGAGCAGTACTTC.

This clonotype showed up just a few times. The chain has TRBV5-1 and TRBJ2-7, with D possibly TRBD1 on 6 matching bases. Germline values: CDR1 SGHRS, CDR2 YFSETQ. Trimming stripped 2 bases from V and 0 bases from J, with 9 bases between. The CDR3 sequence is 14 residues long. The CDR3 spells CASSFDRNSYEQYF. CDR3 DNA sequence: TGCGCCAGCAGCTTCGACAGGAACTCCTACGAGCAGTACTTC.

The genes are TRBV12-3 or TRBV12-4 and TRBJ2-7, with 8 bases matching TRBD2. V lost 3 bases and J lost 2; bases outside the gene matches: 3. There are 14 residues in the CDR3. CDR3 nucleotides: TGTGCCAGCAGTTTTTTCGGGAGGGCCTACGAGCAGTACTTC. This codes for CASSFFGRAYEQYF.

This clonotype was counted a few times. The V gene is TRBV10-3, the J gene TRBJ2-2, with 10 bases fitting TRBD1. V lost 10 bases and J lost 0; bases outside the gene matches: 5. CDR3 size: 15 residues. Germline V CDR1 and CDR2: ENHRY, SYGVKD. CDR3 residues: CATGGTGANTGELFF. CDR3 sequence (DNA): TGTGCCACAGGTGGGACAGGGGCGAACACCGGGGAGCTGTTTTTT.

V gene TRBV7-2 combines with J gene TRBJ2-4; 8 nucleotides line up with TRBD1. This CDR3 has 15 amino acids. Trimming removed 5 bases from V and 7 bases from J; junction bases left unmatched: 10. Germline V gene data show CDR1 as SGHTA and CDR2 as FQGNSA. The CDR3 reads CASSPDRASRNIQYF. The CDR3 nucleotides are TGTGCCAGCAGCCCGGACAGGGCCTCCCGGAACATTCAGTACTTC. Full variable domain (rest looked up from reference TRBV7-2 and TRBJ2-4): GAGVSQSPSNKVTEKGKDVELRCDPISGHTALYWYRQSLGQGLEFLIYFQGNSAPDKSGLPSDRFSAERTGGSVSTLTIQRTQQEDSAVYLCASSPDRASRNIQYFGAGTRLSVL.

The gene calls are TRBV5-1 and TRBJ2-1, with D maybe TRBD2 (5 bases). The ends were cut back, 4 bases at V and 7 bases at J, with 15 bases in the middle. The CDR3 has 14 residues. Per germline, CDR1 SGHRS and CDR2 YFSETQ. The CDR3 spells CASSPLGLANEQFF. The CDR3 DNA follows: TGCGCCAGCAGCCCCCTGGGTCTAGCAAATGAGCAGTTCTTC. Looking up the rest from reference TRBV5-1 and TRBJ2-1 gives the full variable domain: KAGVTQTPRYLIKTRGQQVTLSCSPISGHRSVSWYQQTPGQGLQFLFEYFSETQRNKGNFPGRFSGRQFSNSRSEMNVSTLELGDSALYLCASSPLGLANEQFFGPGTRLTVL.

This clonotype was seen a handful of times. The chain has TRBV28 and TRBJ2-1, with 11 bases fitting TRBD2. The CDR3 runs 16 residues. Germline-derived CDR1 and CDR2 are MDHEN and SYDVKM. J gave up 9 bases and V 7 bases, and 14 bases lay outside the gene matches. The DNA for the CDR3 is TGTGCCAGCAATAATCCCGGGACTAGCGGAAGGGTTGAGCAGTTCTTC. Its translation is CASNNPGTSGRVEQFF.

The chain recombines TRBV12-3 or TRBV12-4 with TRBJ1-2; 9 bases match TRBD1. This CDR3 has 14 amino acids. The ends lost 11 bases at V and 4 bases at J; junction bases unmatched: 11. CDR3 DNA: TGTGCCGCTTCACCGGGACAGGGAAGCTATGGCTACACCTTC. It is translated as CAASPGQGSYGYTF.

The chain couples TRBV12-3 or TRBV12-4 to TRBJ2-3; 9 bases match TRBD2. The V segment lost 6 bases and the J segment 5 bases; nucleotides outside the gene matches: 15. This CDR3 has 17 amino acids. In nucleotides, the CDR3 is TGTGCCAGCAGCAAGGCCTCCAGCGGGAGGATGCAAGATACGCAGTATTTT. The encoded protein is CASSKASSGRMQDTQYF.

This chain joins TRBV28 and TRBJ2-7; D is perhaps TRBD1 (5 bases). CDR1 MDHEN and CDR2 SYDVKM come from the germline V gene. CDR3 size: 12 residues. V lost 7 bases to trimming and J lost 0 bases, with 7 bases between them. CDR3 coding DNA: TGTGCCAGCAAGACAGCCTCCTACGAGCAGTACTTC. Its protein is CASKTASYEQYF.

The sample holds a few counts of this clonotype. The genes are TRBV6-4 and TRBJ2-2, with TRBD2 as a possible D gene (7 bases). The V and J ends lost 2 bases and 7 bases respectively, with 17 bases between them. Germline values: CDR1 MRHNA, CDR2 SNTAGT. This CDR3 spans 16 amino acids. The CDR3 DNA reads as TGTGCCAGCAGTGACACACCGGGGGGCCCTAGCGGGGAGCTGTTTTTT. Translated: CASSDTPGGPSGELFF.

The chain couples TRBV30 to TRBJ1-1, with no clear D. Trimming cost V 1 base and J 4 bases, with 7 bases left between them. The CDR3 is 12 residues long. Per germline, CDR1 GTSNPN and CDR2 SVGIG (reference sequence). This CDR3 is CAWSGVGTEAFF. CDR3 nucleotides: TGTGCCTGGAGTGGGGTGGGCACTGAAGCTTTCTTT. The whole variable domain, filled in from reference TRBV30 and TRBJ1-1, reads SQTIHQWPATLVQPVGSPLSLECTVEGTSNPNLYWYRQAAGRGLQLLFYSVGIGQISSEVPQNLSASRPQDRQFILSSKKLLLSDSGFYLCAWSGVGTEAFFGQGTRLTVV.

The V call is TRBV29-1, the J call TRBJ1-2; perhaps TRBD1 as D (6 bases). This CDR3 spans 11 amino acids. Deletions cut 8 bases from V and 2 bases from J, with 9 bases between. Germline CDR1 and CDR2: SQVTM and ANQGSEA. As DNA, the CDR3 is TGCAGCACTGGACAGAACTATGGCTACACCTTC. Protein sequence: CSTGQNYGYTF. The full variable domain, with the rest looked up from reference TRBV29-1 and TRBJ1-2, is SAVISQKPSRDICQRGTSLTIQCQVDSQVTMMFWYRQQPGQSLTLIATANQGSEATYESGFVIDKFPISRPNLTFSTLTVSNMSPEDSSIYLCSTGQNYGYTFGSGTRLTVV.

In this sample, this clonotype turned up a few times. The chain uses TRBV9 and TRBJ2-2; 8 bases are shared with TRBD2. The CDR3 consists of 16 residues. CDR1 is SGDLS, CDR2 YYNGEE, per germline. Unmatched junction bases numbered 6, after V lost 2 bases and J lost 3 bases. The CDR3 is CASSVDSGGHTGELFF. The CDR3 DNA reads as TGTGCCAGCAGCGTCGATTCGGGGGGGCACACCGGGGAGCTGTTTTTT.

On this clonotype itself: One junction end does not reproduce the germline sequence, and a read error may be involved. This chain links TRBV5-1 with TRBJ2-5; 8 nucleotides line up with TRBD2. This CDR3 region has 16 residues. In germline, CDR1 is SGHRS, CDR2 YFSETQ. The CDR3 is CASRLVSAGAQETQYF. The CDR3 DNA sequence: TGCGCCAGCAGATTGGTATCAGCGGGGGCACAAGAGACCCAGTACTTC.